Following are 29 T cell receptor beta chains from one sample sequenced in a study of T cells in Graves' hyperthyroidism and ophthalmopathy. The source material, RNA transcripts, was used to amplify TCR beta CDR3 regions. HTBI primers were used for first-round RT-PCR of the TCR CDR3. Via MiXCR, TCRdb re-called the multiplex PCR reads, giving one row per CDR3 protein. The sample carries more than 500,000 distinct CDR3 sequences, 15% to 20% recorded once. The sample consisted of blood. These receptors all stem from a woman in her 30s with Graves' ophthalmopathy.

The chain links TRBV7-2 to TRBJ1-5, with TRBD1 matching over 8 bases. This CDR3 region has 14 residues. The V and J ends lost 9 bases and 6 bases, in that order; junction bases with no gene match: 10. CDR1 and CDR2 (germline): SGHTA, FQGNSA. The CDR3 protein is CASSDRGGTQPQHF. CDR3 sequence (DNA): TGTGCCAGTTCAGACAGGGGAGGCACTCAGCCCCAGCATTTT.

This clonotype occurred a few times. CDR3 in amino acids: CASKGAGNTDTQYF. The CDR3 DNA sequence: TGTGCCAGCAAGGGGGCTGGGAACACAGATACGCAGTATTTT. The genes are TRBV6-1 and TRBJ2-3, with 7 bases identical to TRBD1. With 7 bases clipped from V and 2 bases from J, the junction kept 6 bases outside the gene matches. The CDR3 is made up of 14 amino acids. Looked up from germline, CDR1 is MNHNS and CDR2 is SASEGT.

A few counts support this clonotype. J is TRBJ2-3 and V is TRBV10-3; 9 bases are shared with TRBD1. Germline CDR1 is ENHRY and CDR2 is SYGVKD. Germline trimming cut 5 bases from V and 6 bases from J; bases unmatched to any gene: 18. The CDR3 contains 18 residues. CDR3 DNA: TGTGCCATCAGTCTCCGGGACAGGGAGGTTGGGGGACATGATACGCAGTATTTT. Its protein is CAISLRDREVGGHDTQYF.

The sample holds a few counts of this clonotype. The chain uses TRBV4-3 and TRBJ2-1; 10 positions match TRBD2. Per germline, CDR1 LGHNA and CDR2 YSLEER. The CDR3 extends over 16 amino acids. Germline trimming cut 3 bases from V and 7 bases from J; bases unmatched to any gene: 9. Here the CDR3 reads CASSHELAGEINEQFF. The CDR3 DNA reads TGCGCCAGCAGCCACGAGCTAGCGGGAGAGATAAATGAGCAGTTCTTC.

The V gene is TRBV2, the J gene TRBJ2-1, with TRBD2 matching 7 bases. CDR1 and CDR2 (germline): SNHLY, FYNNEI. Unmatched junction bases numbered 17, after V lost 6 bases and J lost 0 bases. This CDR3 is 19 amino acids long. CDR3 protein: CASSLFASGKKSSYNEQFF. In DNA form, the CDR3 reads TGTGCCAGCAGCTTGTTCGCTAGCGGAAAAAAGAGCTCCTACAATGAGCAGTTCTTC.

The chain combines TRBV7-9 with TRBJ1-4; D is undetermined. V lost 4 bases to trimming and J lost 0 bases, with 9 bases between them. Germline lookup yields CDR1 SEHNR and CDR2 FQNEAQ (reference sequence). The length of the CDR3 is 15 residues. DNA of the CDR3: TGTGCCAGCAGCTCCTCACTCACAACTAATGAAAAACTGTTTTTT. Protein product: CASSSSLTTNEKLFF.

This clonotype has only a few counts. V usage is TRBV20-1 and J usage is TRBJ2-3; a weak D match, TRBD2 (6 bases). The V end lost 3 bases, the J end lost 2 bases, and 18 bases lay between the germline ends. CDR1 is DFQATT, CDR2 SNEGSKA, per germline (reference sequence). There are 16 residues in the CDR3. CDR3 amino acids: CSASRDWGSVTDTQYF. In DNA, the CDR3 is TGCAGTGCTAGTCGGGACTGGGGCTCGGTCACAGATACGCAGTATTTT.

J is TRBJ1-2 and V is TRBV7-3; 9 bases line up with TRBD1. The V gene's germline CDR1 is SGHTA and CDR2 FQGTGA. The V and J ends lost 5 bases and 8 bases, in that order; junction bases with no gene match: 12. This CDR3 comprises 15 residues. The CDR3 sequence: CASSVVDRGFEGYTF. The CDR3 coding sequence is TGTGCCAGCAGCGTAGTGGACAGGGGATTCGAAGGCTACACCTTC.

There are many counts of this clonotype. The V and J genes are TRBV28 and TRBJ1-2; D not resolved. Between the trimmed V and J ends, which lost 5 bases and 0 bases, there was a span of 7 bases. From germline, CDR1 is MDHEN and CDR2 SYDVKM. CDR3 length: 13 amino acids. The CDR3 DNA follows: TGTGCCAGCAGTAAGCTTACTAACTATGGCTACACCTTC. Its protein is CASSKLTNYGYTF.

This rearrangement joins TRBV6-5 to TRBJ2-2; D is uncertain. CDR1 is MNHEY and CDR2 is SVGAGI in the germline V gene. The CDR3 is 18 amino acids. Trimming took off 0 bases at V and 7 bases at J, with 21 bases between the two ends. Written as DNA, the CDR3 is TGTGCCAGCAGTTACTCGAACAGCCCAAACTGGAGTGGCGGGGAGCTGTTTTTT. It yields the protein CASSYSNSPNWSGGELFF.

At least ten counts were recorded for this clonotype. V and J are TRBV27 and TRBJ2-7; 9 nucleotides match TRBD1. The V segment lost 5 bases and the J segment 5 bases; nucleotides outside the gene matches: 7. The CDR3 spans 14 residues. In germline, CDR1 is MNHEY, CDR2 SMNVEV (reference sequence). CDR3 in DNA: TGTGCCAGCAGTCCCGGGACAGGGACCCACGAGCAGTACTTC. Its protein is CASSPGTGTHEQYF.

The V call is TRBV6-2 or TRBV6-3, the J call TRBJ1-6; 9 positions match TRBD1. CDR1 and CDR2 (germline): MNHEY, SVGEGT. With V trimmed by 4 bases and J by 7 bases, 2 bases remained unmatched. The CDR3 has 14 amino acids. CDR3 in amino acids: CASSSGTGNSPLHF. The CDR3, as DNA: TGTGCCAGCAGTTCCGGGACAGGGAATTCACCCCTCCACTTT.

The chain has TRBV9 and TRBJ2-3; 8 bases fit TRBD1. V lost 0 bases and J lost 4; bases outside the gene matches: 19. The V gene's germline CDR1 is SGDLS and CDR2 YYNGEE. The CDR3 covers 20 residues. CDR3 residues: CASSVAHTGLRTGSADTQYF. CDR3 DNA: TGTGCCAGCAGCGTAGCCCATACGGGGTTGCGGACAGGGAGCGCAGATACGCAGTATTTT. Using reference TRBV9 and TRBJ2-3 for the parts outside the CDR3, the full variable domain is DSGVTQTPKHLITATGQRVTLRCSPRSGDLSVYWYQQSLDQGLQFLIQYYNGEERAKGNILERFSAQQFPDLHSELNLSSLELGDSALYFCASSVAHTGLRTGSADTQYFGPGTRLTVL.

This clonotype was observed a handful of times. This sequence joins TRBV20-1 and TRBJ2-7; TRBD2 agrees at 9 bases. This CDR3 contains 14 residues. The junction had 12 bases not matched to a gene; V was cut back by 3 bases and J by 9 bases. Germline V gene lookup returns CDR1 DFQATT and CDR2 SNEGSKA (reference sequence). CDR3 nucleotide sequence: TGCAGTGCTAGCCCAACGCGGACTAGCGAGGGGCAGTACTTC. Protein product: CSASPTRTSEGQYF.

The chain links TRBV6-4 to TRBJ2-4; 9 bases are shared with TRBD1. The CDR3 runs to 15 residues. V lost 6 bases and J lost 6; bases outside the gene matches: 9. CDR1 and CDR2 (germline): MRHNA, SNTAGT. CDR3 in DNA: TGTGCCAGCAGCCCGGGACAGGGTAAGGGAAACATTCAGTACTTC. Encoded protein: CASSPGQGKGNIQYF.

This clonotype has at least ten counts. V and J are TRBV29-1 and TRBJ2-7; weak D call: TRBD1 (5 bases). The CDR3 has 13 residues. Germline CDR1 SQVTM, CDR2 ANQGSEA. Trimming left V 5 bases short and J 6 bases short, with 17 bases between. As DNA, the CDR3 is TGCAGCGTTCAACAGGTCCTTTTAGGCGAGCAGTACTTC. Protein product: CSVQQVLLGEQYF.

This clonotype was picked up a small number of times. The chain employs TRBV16 and TRBJ2-7, with 12 bases fitting TRBD2. With V trimmed by 3 bases and J by 2 bases, 2 bases remained unmatched. Per germline, CDR1 KGHSY and CDR2 FQNENV. The CDR3 totals 15 residues. The CDR3 spells CASSHGLAGTYEQYF. The DNA for the CDR3 is TGTGCCAGCAGCCACGGACTAGCGGGAACCTACGAGCAGTACTTC.

This clonotype was observed a handful of times. The chain couples TRBV20-1 to TRBJ1-2, with TRBD1 identical over 11 bases. Germline V lookup: CDR1 DFQATT, CDR2 SNEGSKA (reference sequence). V lost 1 base, J lost 4 bases, and 11 bases stayed unmatched. This CDR3 region has 17 residues. Written as DNA, the CDR3 is TGCAGTGCTAGAGTCCAACACCGGGACAGGGGGGGCTATGGCTACACCTTC. This translates into CSARVQHRDRGGYGYTF.

J is TRBJ2-3 and V is TRBV6-2 or TRBV6-3; the match to TRBD2 covers 10 bases. The CDR3 runs to 15 residues. Looked up from germline, CDR1 is MNHEY and CDR2 is SVGEGT. V shed 2 bases and J 6 bases; nucleotides not matched to a gene: 5. CDR3 DNA sequence: TGTGCCAGCAGTTACAGCCTAGCGGGAGAGGATACGCAGTATTTT. It codes for CASSYSLAGEDTQYF.

This clonotype was recorded at least ten times. The V gene is TRBV5-1, the J gene TRBJ2-7, with a tentative D call TRBD1 (5 bases). The CDR3 spans 14 residues. Trimming took off 0 bases at V and 3 bases at J, with 10 bases between the two ends. Germline V CDR1 and CDR2: SGHRS, YFSETQ. This CDR3 reads CASSLEGALYEQYF. CDR3 DNA sequence: TGCGCCAGCAGCTTGGAAGGGGCCCTCTACGAGCAGTACTTC.

The V and J genes are TRBV29-1 and TRBJ2-7; TRBD1 matches at 8 bases. Trimming took 4 bases from V and 3 from J; bases not matched to a gene: 5. The CDR3 runs to 13 residues. CDR1 is SQVTM and CDR2 is ANQGSEA in the germline V gene. In nucleotides, the CDR3 is TGCAGCGTTGGATTGACAGGGGACTACGAGCAGTACTTC. It specifies CSVGLTGDYEQYF.

This clonotype has just a few counts. The chain combines TRBV27 with TRBJ1-2, with 11 bases aligning to TRBD1. This CDR3 has 18 residues. Germline V gene sequence: CDR1 MNHEY, CDR2 SMNVEV (reference sequence). The trim removed 3 bases at V and 4 bases at J, leaving 13 bases unmatched. CDR3 nucleotide sequence: TGTGCCAGCAGTTTCCTTCCGGGACAGGGGGATCTCAGCTATGGCTACACCTTC. It yields the protein CASSFLPGQGDLSYGYTF.

Only a few counts were recorded for this clonotype. The chain joins TRBV12-3 or TRBV12-4 to TRBJ2-1; a possible D gene is TRBD2 (6 bases). CDR3 length: 14 residues. Trimming took 3 bases from V and 8 from J, leaving 14 bases between them. This chain's CDR3 is CASSFGGRGHEQFF. The CDR3 nucleotides are TGTGCCAGCAGTTTTGGAGGGAGAGGCCATGAGCAGTTCTTC.

This clonotype has ten or more counts. The CDR3: CSASRGRGNYEQYF. The CDR3 DNA follows: TGCAGTGCTAGCAGGGGTCGGGGTAACTACGAGCAGTACTTC. This chain joins TRBV20-1 and TRBJ2-7; a possible D gene is TRBD1 (6 bases). Trimming shortened V by 3 bases and J by 3 bases, and 15 bases separated the two germline ends. The CDR3 covers 14 residues. CDR1 is DFQATT, CDR2 SNEGSKA, per germline (reference sequence).

This clonotype was seen more than once but under ten times. The V and J genes are TRBV12-3 or TRBV12-4 and TRBJ2-3; D not resolved. With 5 bases removed from V and 2 bases from J, the gap between germline ends came to 11 bases. There are 14 residues in the CDR3. CDR3 sequence: CASSDMSYTDTQYF. In nucleotides, the CDR3 is TGTGCCAGCAGTGATATGAGTTACACAGATACGCAGTATTTT.

This clonotype came up many times. The gene calls are TRBV6-1 and TRBJ2-1; TRBD1 aligns across 10 bases. J gave up 6 bases and V 5 bases, and 16 bases lay outside the gene matches. This CDR3 comprises 18 residues. Per germline, CDR1 MNHNS and CDR2 SASEGT. The CDR3 loop reads CASSSTKGGQGLSNEQFF. As DNA, the CDR3 is TGTGCCAGCAGTTCAACTAAAGGGGGACAGGGGCTCAGCAATGAGCAGTTCTTC.

The rearrangement links TRBV28 to TRBJ2-7, with D tentatively TRBD1 (6 bases). V was cut by 3 bases and J by 2 bases, with 14 bases left in between. The CDR3 has 15 amino acids. Germline lookup yields CDR1 MDHEN and CDR2 SYDVKM. The CDR3, as DNA: TGTGCCAGCAGTTTGGCCCCAGGGGCGACCTACGAGCAGTACTTC. This translates into CASSLAPGATYEQYF.

This clonotype was recorded many times. This chain links TRBV18 with TRBJ1-1; maybe TRBD1 (5 bases). Per germline, CDR1 KGHSH and CDR2 LQKENI. The V end was cut by 2 bases, the J end by 1 base, with 8 bases between. CDR3 size: 14 residues. The CDR3 reads CASSPSGQNTEAFF. The CDR3 DNA sequence: TGTGCCAGCTCACCATCGGGGCAGAACACTGAAGCTTTCTTT.

This clonotype was seen a handful of times. V and J are TRBV6-2 or TRBV6-3 and TRBJ1-5; D not certain. Germline assignment: CDR1 MNHEY and CDR2 SVGEGT. V dropped 5 bases and J dropped 14 bases, with 13 bases sitting between them. This CDR3 region has 11 residues. In DNA form, the CDR3 reads TGTGCCAGCAGTCACCGGGCCCAAAAGCATTTT. Translating it yields CASSHRAQKHF.